This entry describes one T cell receptor (beta chain). Its specificity is not known. Assay used: immunoSEQ multiplex PCR; TCRdb lists only in-frame clones, some missing. Of about 200,000 clones detected, more than 65% appear once; the ten largest clones hold around an eighth. This entry is derived from a study of cytomegalovirus exposure and HLA in healthy donors. Study outcomes and limitations: A list of approximately 150 TCR beta chains associated with cytomegalovirus was given. The finding came from a later analysis; first-cohort TCR clusters tended to co-occur in the roughly 110 validation repertoires. Most TCR sequences proved rare, with some public TCRs found in many donors.

Sequencing was carried out using PBMCs. The TCR sequence derives from a woman aged 25 to 45 in good health and CMV-seropositive.

The chain's CDR3 is CSFIPPGDTMNTEAFF. In DNA form, the CDR3 reads TGCAGTTTCATACCCCCGGGGGATACCATGAACACTGAAGCTTTCTTT. The chain combines TRBV29-1 with TRBJ1-1, with D perhaps TRBD1 (5 bases). The CDR3 is made up of 16 amino acids. In germline, CDR1 is SQVTM, CDR2 ANQGSEA. Based on the CDR3 plus reference TRBV29-1 and TRBJ1-1, the full variable domain is SAVISQKPSRDICQRGTSLTIQCQVDSQVTMMFWYRQQPGQSLTLIATANQGSEATYESGFVIDKFPISRPNLTFSTLTVSNMSPEDSSIYLCSFIPPGDTMNTEAFFGQGTRLTVV.